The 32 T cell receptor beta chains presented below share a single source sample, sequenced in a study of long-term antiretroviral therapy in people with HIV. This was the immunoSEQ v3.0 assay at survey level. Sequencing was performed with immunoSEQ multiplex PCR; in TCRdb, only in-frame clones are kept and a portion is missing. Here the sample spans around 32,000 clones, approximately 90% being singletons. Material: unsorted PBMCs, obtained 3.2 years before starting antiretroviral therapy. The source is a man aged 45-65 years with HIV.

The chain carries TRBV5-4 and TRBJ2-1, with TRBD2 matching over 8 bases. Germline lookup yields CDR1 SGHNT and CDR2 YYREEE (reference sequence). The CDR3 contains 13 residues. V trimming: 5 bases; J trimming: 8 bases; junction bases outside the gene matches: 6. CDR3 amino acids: CASSSGVAYEQFF. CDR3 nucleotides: TGTGCCAGCAGTAGCGGGGTGGCATATGAGCAGTTCTTC.

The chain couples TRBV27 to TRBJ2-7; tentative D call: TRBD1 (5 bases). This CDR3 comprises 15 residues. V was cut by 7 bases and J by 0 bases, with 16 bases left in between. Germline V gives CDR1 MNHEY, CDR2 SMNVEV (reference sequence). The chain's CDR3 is CASTSTDSLSYEQYF. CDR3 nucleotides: TGTGCCAGCACCTCGACCGACAGCCTCTCCTACGAGCAGTACTTC.

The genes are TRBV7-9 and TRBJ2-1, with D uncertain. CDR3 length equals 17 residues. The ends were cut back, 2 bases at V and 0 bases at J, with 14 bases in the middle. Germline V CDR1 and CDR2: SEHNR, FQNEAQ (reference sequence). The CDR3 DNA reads TGTGCCAGCAGCTTACTAGGGTTGGCTAGCTCCTACAATGAGCAGTTCTTC. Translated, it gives CASSLLGLASSYNEQFF.

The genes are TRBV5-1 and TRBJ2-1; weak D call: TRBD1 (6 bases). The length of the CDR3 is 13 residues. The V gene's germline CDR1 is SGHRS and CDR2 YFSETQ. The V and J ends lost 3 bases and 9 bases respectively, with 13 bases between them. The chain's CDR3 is CASSWGPRSEQFF. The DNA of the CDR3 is TGCGCCAGCAGCTGGGGGCCCAGGAGTGAGCAGTTCTTC.

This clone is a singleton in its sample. The CDR3 nucleotides are TGTGCCAGTAGTATAGCCATCCGGGGCACCGCTTCTTTCTTT. It is translated as CASSIAIRGTASFF. The chain links TRBV19 to TRBJ1-1; the D gene is possibly TRBD1 (5 bases). Germline CDR1 is LNHDA and CDR2 is SQIVND (reference sequence). Deletions cut 1 base from V and 12 bases from J, with 18 bases between. The CDR3 runs to 14 residues.

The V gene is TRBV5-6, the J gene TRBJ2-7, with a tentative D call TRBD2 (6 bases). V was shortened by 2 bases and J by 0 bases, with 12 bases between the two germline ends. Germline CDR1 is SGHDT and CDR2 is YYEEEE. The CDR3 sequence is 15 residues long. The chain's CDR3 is CASSFAGYYSYEQYF. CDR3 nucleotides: TGTGCCAGCAGCTTCGCGGGATATTACTCCTACGAGCAGTACTTC.

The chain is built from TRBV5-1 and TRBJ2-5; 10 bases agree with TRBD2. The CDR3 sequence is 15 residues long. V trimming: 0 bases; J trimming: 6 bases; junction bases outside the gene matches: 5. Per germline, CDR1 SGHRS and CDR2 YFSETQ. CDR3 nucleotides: TGCGCCAGCAGCTTGGACTCTAGCGGGAGAAAGACCCAGTACTTC. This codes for CASSLDSSGRKTQYF. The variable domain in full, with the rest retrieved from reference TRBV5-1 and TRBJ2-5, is KAGVTQTPRYLIKTRGQQVTLSCSPISGHRSVSWYQQTPGQGLQFLFEYFSETQRNKGNFPGRFSGRQFSNSRSEMNVSTLELGDSALYLCASSLDSSGRKTQYFGPGTRLLVL.

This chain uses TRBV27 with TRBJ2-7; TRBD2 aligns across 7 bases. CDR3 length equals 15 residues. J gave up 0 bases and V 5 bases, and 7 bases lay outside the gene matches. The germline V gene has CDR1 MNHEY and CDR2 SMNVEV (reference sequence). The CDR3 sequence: CASSRPGLTSYEQYF. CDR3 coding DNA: TGTGCCAGCAGTCGTCCGGGACTAACCTCCTACGAGCAGTACTTC.

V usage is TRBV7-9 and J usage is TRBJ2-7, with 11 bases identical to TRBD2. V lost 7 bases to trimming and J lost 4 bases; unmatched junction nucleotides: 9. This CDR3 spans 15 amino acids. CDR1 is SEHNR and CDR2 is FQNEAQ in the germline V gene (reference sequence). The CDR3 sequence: CASNPTTSGEYEQYF. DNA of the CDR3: TGTGCCAGCAACCCAACGACTAGCGGGGAATACGAGCAGTACTTC.

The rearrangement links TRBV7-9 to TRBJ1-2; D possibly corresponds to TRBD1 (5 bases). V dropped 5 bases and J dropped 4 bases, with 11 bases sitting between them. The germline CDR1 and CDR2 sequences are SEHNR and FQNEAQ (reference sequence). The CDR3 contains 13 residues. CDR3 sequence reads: CASSPGTVYGYTF. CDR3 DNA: TGTGCCAGCAGCCCCGGGACGGTCTATGGCTACACCTTC.

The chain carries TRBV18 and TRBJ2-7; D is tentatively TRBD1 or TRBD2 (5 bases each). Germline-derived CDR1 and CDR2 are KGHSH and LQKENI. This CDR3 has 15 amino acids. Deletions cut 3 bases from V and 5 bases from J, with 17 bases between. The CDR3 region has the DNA TGTGCCAGCTCACCTTCTTCGCAGGGAGTAGACGAGCAGTACTTC. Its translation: CASSPSSQGVDEQYF.

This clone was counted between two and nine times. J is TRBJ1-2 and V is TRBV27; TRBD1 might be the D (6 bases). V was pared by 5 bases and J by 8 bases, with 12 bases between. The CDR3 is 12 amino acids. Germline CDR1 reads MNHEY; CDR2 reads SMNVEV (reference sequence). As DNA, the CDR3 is TGTGCCAGCAGTCCCCGGAGGGGGGGCTACACCTTC. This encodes CASSPRRGGYTF.

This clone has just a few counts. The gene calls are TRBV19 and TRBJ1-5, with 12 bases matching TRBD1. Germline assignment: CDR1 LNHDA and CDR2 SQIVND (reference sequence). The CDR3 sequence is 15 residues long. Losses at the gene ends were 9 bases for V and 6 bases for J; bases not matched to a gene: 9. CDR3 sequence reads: CARQLRDRGRQPQHF. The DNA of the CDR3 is TGTGCCAGACAGCTACGGGACAGGGGGCGTCAGCCCCAGCATTTT.

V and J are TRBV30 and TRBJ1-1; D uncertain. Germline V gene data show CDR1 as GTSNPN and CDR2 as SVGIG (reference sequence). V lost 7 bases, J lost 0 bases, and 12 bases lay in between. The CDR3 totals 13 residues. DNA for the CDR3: TGTGCCTCGAGACGGGGTATGAACACTGAAGCTTTCTTT. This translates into CASRRGMNTEAFF.

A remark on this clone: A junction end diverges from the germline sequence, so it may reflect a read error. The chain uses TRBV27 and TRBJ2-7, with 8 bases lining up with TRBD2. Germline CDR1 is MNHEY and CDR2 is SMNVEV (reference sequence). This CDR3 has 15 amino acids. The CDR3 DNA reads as TGTGCTAGCAGTTTACGGTTAGCGGGAAGGTACGAGCAGTACTTC. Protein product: CASSLRLAGRYEQYF.

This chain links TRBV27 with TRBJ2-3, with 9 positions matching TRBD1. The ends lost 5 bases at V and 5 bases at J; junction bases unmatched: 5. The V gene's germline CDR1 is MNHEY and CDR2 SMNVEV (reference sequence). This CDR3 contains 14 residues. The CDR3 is CASSPGQGEDTQYF. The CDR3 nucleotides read TGTGCCAGCAGTCCGGGACAGGGTGAAGATACGCAGTATTTT.

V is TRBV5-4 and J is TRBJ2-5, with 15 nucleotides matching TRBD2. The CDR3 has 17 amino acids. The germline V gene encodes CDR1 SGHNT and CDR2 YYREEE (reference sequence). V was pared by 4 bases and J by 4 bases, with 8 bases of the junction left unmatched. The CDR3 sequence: CASSAGLAGGFVETQYF. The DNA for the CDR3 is TGTGCCAGCAGCGCGGGACTAGCGGGAGGTTTTGTAGAGACCCAGTACTTC.

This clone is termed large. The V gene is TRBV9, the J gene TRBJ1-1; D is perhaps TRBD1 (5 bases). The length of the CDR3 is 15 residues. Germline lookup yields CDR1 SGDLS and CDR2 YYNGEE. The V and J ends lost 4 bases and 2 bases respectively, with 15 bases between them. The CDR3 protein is CASSPWGDVNTEAFF. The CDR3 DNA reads TGTGCCAGCAGCCCCTGGGGGGACGTAAACACTGAAGCTTTCTTT.

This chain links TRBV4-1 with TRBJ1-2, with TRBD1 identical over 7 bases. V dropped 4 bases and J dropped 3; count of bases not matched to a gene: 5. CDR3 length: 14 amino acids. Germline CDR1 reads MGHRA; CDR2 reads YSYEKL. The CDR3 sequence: CASSRGTEDYGYTF. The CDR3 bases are TGCGCCAGCAGCCGAGGGACAGAAGACTATGGCTACACCTTC.

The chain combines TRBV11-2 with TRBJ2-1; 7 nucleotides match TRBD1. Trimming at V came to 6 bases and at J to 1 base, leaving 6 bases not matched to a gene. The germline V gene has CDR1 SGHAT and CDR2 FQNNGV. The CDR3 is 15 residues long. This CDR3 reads CASRRDRVSYNEQFF. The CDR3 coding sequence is TGTGCCAGCAGGCGTGACAGGGTTTCCTACAATGAGCAGTTCTTC.

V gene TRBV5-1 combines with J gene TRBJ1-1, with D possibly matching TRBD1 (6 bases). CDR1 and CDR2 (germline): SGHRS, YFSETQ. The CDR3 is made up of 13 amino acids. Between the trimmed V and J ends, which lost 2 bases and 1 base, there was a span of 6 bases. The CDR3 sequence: CASSFRGNTEAFF. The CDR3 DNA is TGCGCCAGCAGCTTCAGGGGGAACACTGAAGCTTTCTTT.

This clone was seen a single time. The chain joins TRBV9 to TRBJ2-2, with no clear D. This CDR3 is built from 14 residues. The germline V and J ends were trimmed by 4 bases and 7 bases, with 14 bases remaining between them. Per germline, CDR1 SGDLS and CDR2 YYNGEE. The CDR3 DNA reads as TGTGCCAGCAGCTCCCTCGGGCATGGCGGGGAGCTGTTTTTT. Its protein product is CASSSLGHGGELFF.

Here the CDR3 reads CASSKTGDGNQPQHF. The CDR3 nucleotides are TGTGCCAGCAGCAAAACAGGGGATGGCAATCAGCCCCAGCATTTT. The gene calls are TRBV21-1 and TRBJ1-5; the D segment call TRBD1 is taken from the table without a DNA check. TRBV21-1 is marked as a pseudogene. This CDR3 has 15 residues.

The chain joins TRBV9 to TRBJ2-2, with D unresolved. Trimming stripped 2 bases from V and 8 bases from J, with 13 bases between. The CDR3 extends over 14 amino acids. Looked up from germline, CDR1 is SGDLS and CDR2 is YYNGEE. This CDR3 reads CASSVRPRAGELFF. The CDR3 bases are TGTGCCAGCAGCGTGAGGCCAAGGGCAGGGGAGCTGTTTTTT.

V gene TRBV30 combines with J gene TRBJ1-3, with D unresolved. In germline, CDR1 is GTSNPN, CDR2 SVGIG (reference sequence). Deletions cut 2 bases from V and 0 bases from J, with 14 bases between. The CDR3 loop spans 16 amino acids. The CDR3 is CAWSRTFGDSGNTIYF. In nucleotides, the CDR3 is TGTGCCTGGAGTCGAACGTTTGGCGACTCTGGAAACACCATATATTTT.

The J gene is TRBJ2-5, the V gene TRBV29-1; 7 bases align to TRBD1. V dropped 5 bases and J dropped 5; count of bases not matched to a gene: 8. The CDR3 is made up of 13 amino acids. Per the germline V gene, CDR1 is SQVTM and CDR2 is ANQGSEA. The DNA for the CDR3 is TGCAGCGTTTATTCAGGGGGTCGGGAGACCCAGTACTTC. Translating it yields CSVYSGGRETQYF.

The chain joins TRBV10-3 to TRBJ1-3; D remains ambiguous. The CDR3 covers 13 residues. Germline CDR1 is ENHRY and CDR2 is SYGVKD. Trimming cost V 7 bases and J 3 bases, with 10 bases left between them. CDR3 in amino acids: CAITRSVGNTIYF. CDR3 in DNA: TGTGCCATCACCCGGTCGGTTGGAAACACCATATATTTT.

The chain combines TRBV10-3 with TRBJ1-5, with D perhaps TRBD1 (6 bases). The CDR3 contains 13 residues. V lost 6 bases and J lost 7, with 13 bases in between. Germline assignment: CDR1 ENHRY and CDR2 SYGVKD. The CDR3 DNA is TGTGCCATCAGCGCACAGGGTTTACAGCCCCAGCATTTT. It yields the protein CAISAQGLQPQHF.

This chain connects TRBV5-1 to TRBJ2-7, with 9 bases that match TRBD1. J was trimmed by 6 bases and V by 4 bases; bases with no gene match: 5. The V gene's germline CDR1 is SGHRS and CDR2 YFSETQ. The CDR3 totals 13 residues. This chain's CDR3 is CASSTQGAGEQYF. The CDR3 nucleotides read TGCGCCAGCAGCACACAGGGGGCCGGCGAGCAGTACTTC.

CDR3 in DNA: TGTGCCAGCAGTTACTTTAGCGGGGGGACATACGAGCAGTACTTC. Translating gives CASSYFSGGTYEQYF. V usage is TRBV6-5 and J usage is TRBJ2-7; TRBD2 aligns across 10 bases. Germline-derived CDR1 and CDR2 are MNHEY and SVGAGI. V was pared by 1 base and J by 4 bases, with 4 bases of the junction left unmatched. The CDR3 totals 15 residues.

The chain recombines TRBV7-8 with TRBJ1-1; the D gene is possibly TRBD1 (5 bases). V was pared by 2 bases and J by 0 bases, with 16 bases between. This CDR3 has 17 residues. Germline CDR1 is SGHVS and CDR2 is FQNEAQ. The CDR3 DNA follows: TGTGCCAGCAGCTTACGTTCGGGGACGGAGATGAACACTGAAGCTTTCTTT. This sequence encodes CASSLRSGTEMNTEAFF. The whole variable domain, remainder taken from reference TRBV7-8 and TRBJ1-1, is GAGVSQSPRYKVAKRGQDVALRCDPISGHVSLFWYQQALGQGPEFLTYFQNEAQLDKSGLPSDRFFAERPEGSVSTLKIQRTQQEDSAVYLCASSLRSGTEMNTEAFFGQGTRLTVV.

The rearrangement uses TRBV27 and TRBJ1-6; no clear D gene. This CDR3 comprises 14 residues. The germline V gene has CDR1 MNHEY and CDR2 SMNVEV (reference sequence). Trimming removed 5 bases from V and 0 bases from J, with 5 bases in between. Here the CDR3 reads CASSQSSYNSPLHF. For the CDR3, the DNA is TGTGCCAGCAGTCAAAGCTCCTATAATTCACCCCTCCACTTT.